These 27 T cell receptor beta chains were sequenced from one sample in a study of control samples from healthy donors and cancer patients. Some clones are missing from TCRdb's copy, which holds only in-frame ones; the method was immunoSEQ multiplex PCR. The table shows some 120,000 clones, with 93% occurring only once. The sequencing input was blood. The source is a man younger than 40 in good health.

The V gene is TRBV4-1, the J gene TRBJ2-5, with D unclear. The CDR3 consists of 11 residues. CDR1 and CDR2 from the germline V gene are MGHRA and YSYEKL. Trimming removed 6 bases at V and 0 bases at J, with 2 bases between. CDR3 protein: CASRDQETQYF. The CDR3 bases are TGCGCCAGCAGGGACCAAGAGACCCAGTACTTC.

This sequence joins TRBV9 and TRBJ2-1, with D possibly being TRBD1 or TRBD2 (5 bases each). The V and J ends lost 2 bases and 8 bases respectively, with 14 bases between them. The CDR3 has 14 amino acids. CDR1 and CDR2 (germline): SGDLS, YYNGEE. The CDR3 loop is CASSVRGVRDEQFF. CDR3 sequence (DNA): TGTGCCAGCAGCGTGAGAGGGGTTAGAGATGAGCAGTTCTTC.

This chain uses TRBV3-1 (or the pseudogene TRBV3-2) with TRBJ2-3; the D is unclear. The CDR3 has 16 amino acids. Looked up from germline, CDR1 is LGHDT and CDR2 is YNNKEL (reference sequence). V dropped 0 bases and J dropped 0 bases, with 10 bases sitting between them. The CDR3 sequence: CASSQELRLSTDTQYF. As DNA, the CDR3 is TGTGCCAGCAGCCAAGAACTGAGACTTAGCACAGATACGCAGTATTTT.

This rearrangement joins TRBV4-2 to TRBJ2-3; D is ambiguous. The germline V gene encodes CDR1 LGHNA and CDR2 YNFKEQ. Trimming cost V 1 base and J 0 bases, with 8 bases left between them. This CDR3 region has 15 residues. CDR3 bases: TGTGCCAGCAGCCAAGGCGAGGCTAGCACAGATACGCAGTATTTT. Protein product: CASSQGEASTDTQYF.

V and J are TRBV3-1 (or the pseudogene TRBV3-2) and TRBJ2-1; either TRBD1 or TRBD2 may fit D (5 bases each). Between the trimmed V and J ends, which lost 0 bases and 9 bases, there was a span of 24 bases. The CDR3 is 18 residues long. Germline V gives CDR1 LGHDT, CDR2 YNNKEL (reference sequence). CDR3 nucleotides: TGTGCCAGCAGCCAAGATAGATGGACCGGGACCAGCCCCAGTGAGCAGTTCTTC. Protein product: CASSQDRWTGTSPSEQFF.

The chain is built from TRBV14 and TRBJ2-2, with D perhaps assigned TRBD1 or TRBD2 (5 bases each). CDR1 is SGHDN and CDR2 is FVKESK in the germline V gene. CDR3 length equals 16 residues. The V gene lost 2 bases and the J gene lost 6 bases, with 16 bases spanning the gap. The CDR3 region is CASSQITGAPSGELFF. The CDR3 nucleotides read TGTGCCAGCAGCCAAATCACCGGGGCCCCCTCCGGGGAGCTGTTTTTT.

The chain joins TRBV15 to TRBJ1-5, with D possibly being TRBD1 (5 bases). Germline values: CDR1 LNHNV, CDR2 YYDKDF (reference sequence). The V end was cut by 0 bases, the J end by 2 bases, with 8 bases between. This CDR3 has 15 residues. For the CDR3, the DNA is TGTGCCACCAGCAGAGAGGGGGTCGGCAATCAGCCCCAGCATTTT. Translated, it gives CATSREGVGNQPQHF. Full variable domain (outside the CDR3, taken from reference TRBV15 and TRBJ1-5): DAMVIQNPRYQVTQFGKPVTLSCSQTLNHNVMYWYQQKSSQAPKLLFHYYDKDFNNEADTPDNFQSRRPNTSFCFLDIRSPGLGDTAMYLCATSREGVGNQPQHFGDGTRLSIL.

V is TRBV9 and J is TRBJ1-6, with no clear D. The CDR3 runs 14 residues. The V and J ends lost 0 bases and 7 bases respectively, with 8 bases between them. Germline CDR1 and CDR2: SGDLS and YYNGEE. CDR3 sequence (DNA): TGTGCCAGCAGCGTAGGAGGCCCCAATTCACCCCTCCACTTT. It specifies CASSVGGPNSPLHF.

The chain recombines TRBV19 with TRBJ2-3, with D perhaps assigned TRBD1 or TRBD2 (5 bases each). With 8 bases removed from V and 5 bases from J, the gap between germline ends came to 14 bases. The CDR3 has 13 residues. Germline-derived CDR1 and CDR2 are LNHDA and SQIVND (reference sequence). The CDR3 reads CASRGVEGDTQYF. CDR3 DNA sequence: TGTGCCAGTCGAGGGGTAGAAGGAGATACGCAGTATTTT. Drawing the rest from reference TRBV19 and TRBJ2-3, the complete variable domain is DGGITQSPKYLFRKEGQNVTLSCEQNLNHDAMYWYRQDPGQGLRLIYYSQIVNDFQKGDIAEGYSVSREKKESFPLTVTSAQKNPTAFYLCASRGVEGDTQYFGPGTRLTVL.

This clone was recorded a few times. The V call is TRBV27, the J call TRBJ1-6; no definite D call. The V end was cut by 7 bases, the J end by 8 bases, with 15 bases between. Germline V gene sequence: CDR1 MNHEY, CDR2 SMNVEV (reference sequence). The length of the CDR3 is 14 residues. The CDR3 nucleotides are TGTGCCAGCACACGCGAGCCCGGAGATTCACCCCTCCACTTT. It is translated as CASTREPGDSPLHF.

This rearrangement joins TRBV19 to TRBJ1-1; 7 nucleotides line up with TRBD1. CDR3 length equals 14 residues. Germline V gene sequence: CDR1 LNHDA, CDR2 SQIVND (reference sequence). V gave up 5 bases and J gave up 0 bases; unmatched junction bases: 3. The CDR3 nucleotides are TGTGCCAGTAGTGGGGACAGCATGAACACTGAAGCTTTCTTT. Translating it yields CASSGDSMNTEAFF.

The chain carries TRBV27 and TRBJ1-1; no clear D gene. The CDR3 spans 15 residues. Germline V gene data show CDR1 as MNHEY and CDR2 as SMNVEV (reference sequence). The ends were cut back, 3 bases at V and 4 bases at J, with 15 bases in the middle. CDR3 in DNA: TGTGCCAGCAGTTTGGGGAGGGAAAGTCGCACTGAAGCTTTCTTT. This translates into CASSLGRESRTEAFF.

The chain joins TRBV27 to TRBJ1-6; no definite D call. V was trimmed by 7 bases and J by 10 bases, leaving 23 bases between them. The CDR3 is 16 amino acids. Germline V gene data show CDR1 as MNHEY and CDR2 as SMNVEV (reference sequence). CDR3 protein: CASTPGRTSEDSPLHF. The CDR3 DNA sequence: TGTGCCAGCACCCCTGGAAGGACTAGCGAGGACTCACCCCTCCACTTT.

This clone showed up just once. At one of its ends the junction is not consistent with the germline gene, which may arise from a read error. This chain links TRBV5-1 with TRBJ1-1, with D possibly being TRBD1 (5 bases). The length of the CDR3 is 14 residues. Germline V gene lookup returns CDR1 SGHRS and CDR2 YFSETQ. CDR3 coding DNA: TGCGCCAGCAGCTTGGGACAGATAAACAATGAAGCTTTCTTT. Translated, it gives CASSLGQINNEAFF.

The sample holds one count of this clone. The genes are TRBV10-1 and TRBJ2-3; D uncertain. Germline lookup yields CDR1 WNHNN and CDR2 SYGVQD (reference sequence). The V end lost 4 bases, the J end lost 1 base, and 9 bases lay between the germline ends. The CDR3 has 14 amino acids. The DNA of the CDR3 is TGCGCCAGCAGTGGAACTCAGGGCACAGATACGCAGTATTTT. Translation: CASSGTQGTDTQYF.

V and J are TRBV29-1 and TRBJ2-7; D is unclear. Per the germline V gene, CDR1 is SQVTM and CDR2 is ANQGSEA. Trimming shortened V by 4 bases and J by 6 bases, and 7 bases separated the two germline ends. The length of the CDR3 is 10 residues. The CDR3 DNA sequence: TGCAGCGTTGGATCGGGCGAGCAGTACTTC. Translation gives CSVGSGEQYF.

The chain is built from TRBV14 and TRBJ2-5, with TRBD1 matching over 7 bases. V was pared by 1 base and J by 0 bases, with 5 bases of the junction left unmatched. Germline loops: CDR1 SGHDN, CDR2 FVKESK. CDR3 length equals 16 residues. CDR3 in amino acids: CASSQGSGGYQETQYF. DNA for the CDR3: TGTGCCAGCAGCCAAGGTTCAGGGGGATACCAAGAGACCCAGTACTTC.

This chain uses TRBV5-4 with TRBJ2-2, with a tentative D call TRBD1 (6 bases). CDR1 and CDR2 (germline): SGHNT, YYREEE (reference sequence). The CDR3 totals 14 residues. V was shortened by 7 bases and J by 7 bases, with 17 bases between the two germline ends. CDR3 DNA sequence: TGTGCCAGCGGGATTCCAGGGGAACACGGGGAGCTGTTTTTT. Translation: CASGIPGEHGELFF.

The chain uses TRBV5-6 and TRBJ1-1; D is ambiguous. Germline V gives CDR1 SGHDT, CDR2 YYEEEE. This CDR3 has 13 amino acids. Trimming left V 5 bases short and J 5 bases short, with 13 bases between. The CDR3: CASSYGGGTEAFF. CDR3 bases: TGTGCCAGCAGTTATGGAGGCGGGACTGAAGCTTTCTTT.

Here the CDR3 DNA reads TGTGCCAGCAGCTTTGGCCTAGCGGGCACAGATACGCAGTATTTT. Its translation: CASSFGLAGTDTQYF. V usage is TRBV7-8 and J usage is TRBJ2-3; 7 positions match TRBD2. The CDR3 has 15 amino acids. The germline gives CDR1 SGHVS, CDR2 FQNEAQ. With V trimmed by 3 bases and J by 1 base, 4 bases remained unmatched. Drawing the rest from reference TRBV7-8 and TRBJ2-3, the complete variable domain is GAGVSQSPRYKVAKRGQDVALRCDPISGHVSLFWYQQALGQGPEFLTYFQNEAQLDKSGLPSDRFFAERPEGSVSTLKIQRTQQEDSAVYLCASSFGLAGTDTQYFGPGTRLTVL.

The V gene is TRBV10-3, the J gene TRBJ1-1; D might be TRBD1 (5 bases). The CDR3 covers 13 residues. CDR1 and CDR2 from the germline V gene are ENHRY and SYGVKD. V was trimmed by 10 bases and J by 2 bases, leaving 14 bases between them. The CDR3 protein is CATTKGQNTEAFF. The CDR3 DNA reads TGTGCCACCACGAAGGGGCAAAACACTGAAGCTTTCTTT.

The CDR3 bases are TGTGCCAGCAGCTCCTCTCAGGGAAACACCATATATTTT. It encodes CASSSSQGNTIYF. The genes are TRBV7-9 and TRBJ1-3; D gene uncertain. V lost 4 bases to trimming and J lost 4 bases, with 8 bases between them. Germline values: CDR1 SEHNR, CDR2 FQNEAQ (reference sequence). The CDR3 is 13 residues long.

The V call is TRBV12-3 or TRBV12-4, the J call TRBJ1-5, with a tentative D call TRBD1 (5 bases). Trimming cost V 3 bases and J 7 bases, with 10 bases left between them. The CDR3 totals 13 residues. CDR3 DNA: TGTGCCAGCAGTTTTTTGGGGGACCAGCCCCAGCATTTT. Amino acids: CASSFLGDQPQHF.

The V gene is TRBV6-2 or TRBV6-3, the J gene TRBJ2-7, with D perhaps assigned TRBD1 or TRBD2 (6 bases each). This CDR3 has 16 residues. V was cut by 0 bases and J by 2 bases, with 14 bases left in between. Germline CDR1 is MNHEY and CDR2 is SVGEGT. CDR3 amino acids: CASSYSGGGSAYEQYV. CDR3 coding DNA: TGTGCCAGCAGTTACTCAGGGGGAGGTAGTGCCTACGAGCAGTACGTC.

DNA for the CDR3: TGTGCCAGCAGTTTCGGCGGAACTGAAGCTTTCTTT. It codes for CASSFGGTEAFF. V usage is TRBV28 and J usage is TRBJ1-1; D not certain. V was shortened by 3 bases and J by 5 bases, with 7 bases between the two germline ends. Germline assignment: CDR1 MDHEN and CDR2 SYDVKM. The CDR3 is 12 residues long.

The chain has TRBV19 and TRBJ2-3, with no clear D. Trimming pared 3 bases from V and 6 bases from J, leaving 13 bases between. In germline, CDR1 is LNHDA, CDR2 SQIVND (reference sequence). There are 14 residues in the CDR3. CDR3 bases: TGTGCCAGTAGTATTGACGGTCAACGGGATACGCAGTATTTT. This gives the protein CASSIDGQRDTQYF. Filled out from reference TRBV19 and TRBJ2-3, the complete variable domain reads DGGITQSPKYLFRKEGQNVTLSCEQNLNHDAMYWYRQDPGQGLRLIYYSQIVNDFQKGDIAEGYSVSREKKESFPLTVTSAQKNPTAFYLCASSIDGQRDTQYFGPGTRLTVL.

The rearrangement uses TRBV13 and TRBJ1-3; D might be TRBD1 (6 bases). The V end lost 1 base, the J end lost 2 bases, and 6 bases lay between the germline ends. Germline CDR1 reads PRHDT; CDR2 reads FYEKMQ (reference sequence). The CDR3 is 14 amino acids. CDR3 nucleotide sequence: TGTGCCAGCAGCTTAGCAGGGGCTGGAAACACCATATATTTT. Protein sequence: CASSLAGAGNTIYF.